This T cell receptor beta chain was documented in a study of Ad26.COV2.S vaccination and SARS-CoV-2 variants. As to treatment: some 20 received Ad26.COV2.S at low or high dose, single or two shots; roughly five received placebo; per-sample allocation not given. Each sample was drawn 63 days after the first injection (of vaccine or placebo). As for this clone: Its antigen remains unidentified.

General study findings and limits: There was a possibility that the TCR breadth and depth analyses underestimated total T cell responses.

The table came from immunoSEQ multiplex PCR; TCRdb's copy has only in-frame clones and leaves some out. The sample has more than 400,000 clones; less than 95% are singletons. The receptor was isolated from a person aged 18-60 years who received the Ad26.COV2.S COVID-19 vaccine or a placebo. Sequences were derived from peripheral blood, sampled in a trial of Ad26.COV2.S vaccine versus placebo.

The CDR3 bases are TGTGCCAGCAGCATTGGGACTAGCGGGAGGATTGAGGAGACCCAGTACTTC. Its translation: CASSIGTSGRIEETQYF. The chain links TRBV14 to TRBJ2-5; TRBD2 aligns across 15 bases. The ends lost 5 bases at V and 5 bases at J; junction bases unmatched: 9. CDR3 length equals 17 residues. Germline lookup yields CDR1 SGHDN and CDR2 FVKESK.